Each of the 17 T cell receptor beta chains below was sequenced from the same sample in a study of blood T cell repertoires in COVID-19. The method was immunoSEQ multiplex PCR; TCRdb's version includes in-frame clones alone and lacks a portion of them. This sample has approximately 400,000 clones, with about 91% found just once. Material for sequencing was peripheral blood. The source of these receptors is a woman aged 45-65 years with COVID-19, enrolled during active disease.

This clone appeared many times. This chain connects TRBV9 to TRBJ1-5; 8 bases match TRBD1. In germline, CDR1 is SGDLS, CDR2 YYNGEE. CDR3 length: 16 residues. The ends lost 6 bases at V and 3 bases at J; junction bases unmatched: 11. CDR3 nucleotides: TGTGCCAGCATTGGAAAGGACAGGGTGCCCAATCAGCCCCAGCATTTT. Translated: CASIGKDRVPNQPQHF.

This clone was counted between two and nine times. The V call is TRBV4-2, the J call TRBJ1-4, with TRBD1 matching 7 bases. This CDR3 comprises 15 residues. The junction had 8 bases not matched to a gene; V was cut back by 0 bases and J by 10 bases. Germline V CDR1 and CDR2: LGHNA, YNFKEQ. CDR3 DNA: TGTGCCAGCAGCCAAGACGGGACAGAGGTGGCAAAACTGTTTTTT. This codes for CASSQDGTEVAKLFF.

About this clone itself: In the same sample, other DNA sequences code for this CDR3. This chain links TRBV12-3 or TRBV12-4 with TRBJ2-3; TRBD2 matches at 7 bases. V lost 8 bases and J lost 4; bases outside the gene matches: 3. The CDR3 runs 12 residues. CDR3 region: CASSRGADTQYF. The CDR3 region has the DNA TGTGCCAGCTCCCGGGGGGCAGATACGCAGTATTTT.

The V gene is TRBV7-9, the J gene TRBJ2-1; perhaps TRBD1 as D (6 bases). V was clipped by 1 base and J by 5 bases, with 15 bases between them. CDR3 length equals 16 residues. Germline-derived CDR1 and CDR2 are SEHNR and FQNEAQ (reference sequence). The CDR3 sequence is CASSLGDWTVNNEQFF. CDR3 in DNA: TGTGCCAGCAGCTTAGGCGACTGGACAGTTAACAATGAGCAGTTCTTC.

The chain carries TRBV3-1 (or the pseudogene TRBV3-2) and TRBJ1-2; 8 positions match TRBD1. J was trimmed by 8 bases and V by 4 bases; bases with no gene match: 9. The CDR3 is 14 residues long. CDR1 is LGHDT and CDR2 is YNNKEL in the germline V gene (reference sequence). In nucleotides, the CDR3 is TGTGCCAGCAGCCGAGGGGAGACAGGGGACGGCTACACCTTC. Translated: CASSRGETGDGYTF.

The V gene is TRBV6-1, the J gene TRBJ1-2; 9 bases fit TRBD1. Trimming cost V 2 bases and J 7 bases; bases outside gene matches: 5. Germline loops: CDR1 MNHNS, CDR2 SASEGT. CDR3 length: 14 amino acids. The CDR3 sequence is CASSERDREGGYTF. CDR3 in DNA: TGTGCCAGCAGTGAACGGGACAGGGAAGGTGGCTACACCTTC.

This chain uses TRBV19 with TRBJ2-1, with TRBD2 matching 15 bases. CDR1 and CDR2 from the germline V gene are LNHDA and SQIVND (reference sequence). J was trimmed by 0 bases and V by 7 bases; bases with no gene match: 4. CDR3 size: 17 residues. The CDR3 nucleotides are TGTGCCAGTACCGGGACTAGCGGGGGGCCCTCCTACAATGAGCAGTTCTTC. Its protein is CASTGTSGGPSYNEQFF.

The chain is built from TRBV7-9 and TRBJ2-7; D remains unclear. V was clipped by 1 base and J by 2 bases, with 12 bases between them. Germline V gene lookup returns CDR1 SEHNR and CDR2 FQNEAQ (reference sequence). The length of the CDR3 is 15 residues. The CDR3 region has the DNA TGTGCCAGCAGCTTAGTGTTAGGAGAGGCCTACGAGCAGTACTTC. It specifies CASSLVLGEAYEQYF.

This chain links TRBV9 with TRBJ2-1; 8 nucleotides align to TRBD2. CDR3 length equals 15 residues. V lost 3 bases to trimming and J lost 7 bases; unmatched junction nucleotides: 9. In germline, CDR1 is SGDLS, CDR2 YYNGEE. The CDR3 reads CASSARPGGANEQFF. The CDR3 DNA sequence: TGTGCCAGCAGCGCCCGACCCGGGGGGGCGAATGAGCAGTTCTTC. Full variable domain (outside the CDR3, taken from reference TRBV9 and TRBJ2-1): DSGVTQTPKHLITATGQRVTLRCSPRSGDLSVYWYQQSLDQGLQFLIQYYNGEERAKGNILERFSAQQFPDLHSELNLSSLELGDSALYFCASSARPGGANEQFFGPGTRLTVL.

The chain recombines TRBV5-1 with TRBJ2-2; possible D gene TRBD1, 6 bases. Trimming took off 4 bases at V and 2 bases at J, with 24 bases between the two ends. The germline V gene encodes CDR1 SGHRS and CDR2 YFSETQ. The CDR3 covers 19 residues. This CDR3 reads CASSSGNTKQGFNTGELFF. CDR3 coding DNA: TGCGCCAGCAGCAGCGGCAATACTAAGCAGGGGTTTAACACCGGGGAGCTGTTTTTT.

In this sample, this clone turned up once. This chain uses TRBV24-1 with TRBJ1-3, with 7 positions matching TRBD1. In germline, CDR1 is KGHDR, CDR2 SFDVKD. V lost 2 bases to trimming and J lost 0 bases; unmatched junction nucleotides: 3. The CDR3 is made up of 16 amino acids. CDR3 nucleotides: TGTGCCACCAGTGATTCCGGACAGGACTCTGGAAACACCATATATTTT. Protein: CATSDSGQDSGNTIYF.

This chain joins TRBV9 and TRBJ2-2; 12 nucleotides agree with TRBD2. There are 15 residues in the CDR3. Trimming removed 3 bases from V and 6 bases from J; junction bases left unmatched: 3. CDR1 is SGDLS, CDR2 YYNGEE, per germline. This CDR3 reads CASSATSGGPGELFF. The CDR3 DNA follows: TGTGCCAGCAGCGCTACTAGCGGGGGGCCCGGGGAGCTGTTTTTT.

This clone appeared a few times. The rearrangement uses TRBV9 and TRBJ2-7, with 11 bases that match TRBD2. V lost 2 bases to trimming and J lost 2 bases; unmatched junction nucleotides: 0. Looked up from germline, CDR1 is SGDLS and CDR2 is YYNGEE. This CDR3 comprises 14 residues. The DNA for the CDR3 is TGTGCCAGCAGCGTGGGACTAGCGGCCTACGAGCAGTACTTC. This sequence encodes CASSVGLAAYEQYF. Complete variable domain (other parts from reference TRBV9 and TRBJ2-7): DSGVTQTPKHLITATGQRVTLRCSPRSGDLSVYWYQQSLDQGLQFLIQYYNGEERAKGNILERFSAQQFPDLHSELNLSSLELGDSALYFCASSVGLAAYEQYFGPGTRLTVT.

The chain joins TRBV5-4 to TRBJ1-6; D is ambiguous. This CDR3 has 15 residues. In germline, CDR1 is SGHNT, CDR2 YYREEE (reference sequence). Trimming took 0 bases from V and 9 from J, leaving 13 bases between them. The CDR3 loop reads CASSLDGGGSSPLHF. The CDR3, as DNA: TGTGCCAGCAGCTTGGACGGCGGAGGGAGTTCACCCCTCCACTTT.

The chain carries TRBV10-3 and TRBJ2-7, with D perhaps matching TRBD2 (5 bases). The germline V and J ends were trimmed by 2 bases and 3 bases, with 8 bases remaining between them. The CDR3 is 13 residues long. Germline CDR1 and CDR2: ENHRY and SYGVKD. CDR3 coding DNA: TGTGCCATCAGTGAGGGACGGGACTACGAGCAGTACTTC. This translates into CAISEGRDYEQYF.

The chain's CDR3 is CASSPGGGPYNEQFF. The CDR3 bases are TGTGCCAGCAGCCCCGGGGGGGGGCCCTACAATGAGCAGTTCTTC. The genes are TRBV6-5 and TRBJ2-1, with 8 bases lining up with TRBD2. CDR1 is MNHEY and CDR2 is SVGAGI in the germline V gene. V was clipped by 6 bases and J by 2 bases; unmatched bases: 6. The CDR3 sequence is 15 residues long.

The chain employs TRBV6-6 and TRBJ1-2, with TRBD1 matching 10 bases. This CDR3 contains 14 residues. V was clipped by 6 bases and J by 6 bases; unmatched bases: 7. CDR1 is MNHNY, CDR2 SVGAGI, per germline (reference sequence). The CDR3 DNA is TGTGCCAGCAGGGCCGGGACAGGGGAAGATGGCTACACCTTC. It yields the protein CASRAGTGEDGYTF.